This paragraph covers one T cell receptor (beta chain) sequence. Its antigen is not identified. The sample comes from a study of post-analysis software for immune sequencing data. Study results and caveats: Patients carried several TRBV segments more frequently than controls did, and TRBV5-6, TRBV5-1 and TRBV20-1 were among them. Samples sharing a preparation batch grouped tightly together when assessed by F measure.

This CDR3 is built from 12 residues. Germline V gene lookup returns CDR1 MNHEY and CDR2 SVGAGI. Libraries were made from TCR beta cDNA, and they carried unique molecular identifiers. Each CDR3 protein gets one entry after TCRdb re-called the PCR reads with MiXCR. This table has 820,000 or so distinct CDR3 sequences, 53% appearing once. The sequence was collected from a girl aged 5-17 years with multiple sclerosis. This sequence joins TRBV6-5 and TRBJ2-4, with no clear D. Gene TRBJ2-5 matches the end of the DNA better, so the J call may be wrong. The material sequenced was blood. CDR3 region: CASRPSQETQYF. The CDR3 DNA is TGTGCCAGCAGGCCATCACAAGAGACCCAGTACTTC.